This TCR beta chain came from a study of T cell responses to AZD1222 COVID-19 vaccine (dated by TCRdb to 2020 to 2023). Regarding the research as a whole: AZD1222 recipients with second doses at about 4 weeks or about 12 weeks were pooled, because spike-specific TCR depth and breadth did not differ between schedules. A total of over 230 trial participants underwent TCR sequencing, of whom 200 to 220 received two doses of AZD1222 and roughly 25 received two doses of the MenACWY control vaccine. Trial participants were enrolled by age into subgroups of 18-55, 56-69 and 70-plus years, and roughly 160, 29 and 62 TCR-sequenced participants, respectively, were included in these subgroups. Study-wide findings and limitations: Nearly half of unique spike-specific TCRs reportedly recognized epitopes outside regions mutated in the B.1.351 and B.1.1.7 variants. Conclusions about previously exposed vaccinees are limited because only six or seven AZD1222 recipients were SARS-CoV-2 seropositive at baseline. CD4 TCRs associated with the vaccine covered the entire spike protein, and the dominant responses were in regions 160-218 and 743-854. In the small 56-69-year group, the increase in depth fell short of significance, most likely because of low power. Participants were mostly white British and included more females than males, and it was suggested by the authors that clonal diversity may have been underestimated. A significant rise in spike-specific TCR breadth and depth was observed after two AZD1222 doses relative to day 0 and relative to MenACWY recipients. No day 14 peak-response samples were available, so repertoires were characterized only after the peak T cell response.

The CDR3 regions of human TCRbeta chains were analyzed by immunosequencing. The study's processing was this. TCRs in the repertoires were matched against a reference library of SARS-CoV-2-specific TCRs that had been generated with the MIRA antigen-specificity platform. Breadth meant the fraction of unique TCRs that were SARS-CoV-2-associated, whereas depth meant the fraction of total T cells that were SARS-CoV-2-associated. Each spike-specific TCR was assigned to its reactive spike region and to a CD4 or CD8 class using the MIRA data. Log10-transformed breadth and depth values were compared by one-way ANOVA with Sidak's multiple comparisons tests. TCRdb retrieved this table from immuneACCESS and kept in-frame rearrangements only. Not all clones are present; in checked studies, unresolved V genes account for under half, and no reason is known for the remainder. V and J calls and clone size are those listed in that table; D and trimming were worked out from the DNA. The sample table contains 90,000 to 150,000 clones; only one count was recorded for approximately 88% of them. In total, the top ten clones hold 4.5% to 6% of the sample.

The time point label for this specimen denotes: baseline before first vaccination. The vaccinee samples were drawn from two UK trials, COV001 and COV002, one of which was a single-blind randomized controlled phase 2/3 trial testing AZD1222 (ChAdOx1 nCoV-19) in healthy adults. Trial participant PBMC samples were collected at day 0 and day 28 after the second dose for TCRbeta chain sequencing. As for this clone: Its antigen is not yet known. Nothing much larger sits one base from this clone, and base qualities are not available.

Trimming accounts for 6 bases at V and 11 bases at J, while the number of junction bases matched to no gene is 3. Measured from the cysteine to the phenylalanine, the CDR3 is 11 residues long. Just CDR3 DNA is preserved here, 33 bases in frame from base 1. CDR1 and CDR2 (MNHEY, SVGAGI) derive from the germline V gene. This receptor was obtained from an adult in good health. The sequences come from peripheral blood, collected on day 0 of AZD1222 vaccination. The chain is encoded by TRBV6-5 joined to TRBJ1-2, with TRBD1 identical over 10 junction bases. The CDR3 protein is CASRRQGAYTF. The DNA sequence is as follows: TGTGCCAGCAGACGACAGGGGGCATACACCTTC.